What follows are 32 T cell receptor beta chains derived from one specimen sequenced in a study of regulatory T cells in long-lasting Graves disease. The time point was: newly diagnosed GD, antithyroid drugs for less than 3 months. PBMC RNA served as the TCR library source. According to the study, TCR beta libraries were built with iRepertoire HTBI primers and CDR3-region Arm-PCR. TCRdb re-called the multiplex PCR reads with MiXCR, one entry per CDR3 protein. The repertoire holds around 330,000 distinct CDR3 sequences, with approximately 20% as singletons. The material was peripheral blood mononuclear cells (PBMCs), obtained at new diagnosis, from a patient treated with antithyroid drugs. These TCRs come from a female donor with Graves disease.

The table lists this clonotype with many counts. The rearrangement joins TRBV20-1 to TRBJ1-5; 10 bases are shared with TRBD1. With 6 bases clipped from V and 3 bases from J, the junction kept 2 bases outside the gene matches. The length of the CDR3 is 13 residues. Germline V gives CDR1 DFQATT, CDR2 SNEGSKA (reference sequence). CDR3 sequence: CSAGTGVNQPQHF. In DNA, the CDR3 is TGCAGTGCCGGGACAGGGGTCAATCAGCCCCAGCATTTT.

Concerning this clonotype itself: This may be a read error: a much more frequent sequence differs by one nucleotide. The chain carries TRBV18 and TRBJ2-1; 10 bases are shared with TRBD1. This CDR3 spans 13 amino acids. Germline CDR1 and CDR2: KGHSH and LQKENI. V shed 4 bases and J 10 bases; nucleotides not matched to a gene: 4. The CDR3 DNA follows: TGTGCCAGCTCACTGCGGACAGGGGGGGAGCAGTTCTTC. It encodes CASSLRTGGEQFF.

V and J are TRBV2 and TRBJ2-2; TRBD1 matches at 7 bases. This CDR3 contains 12 residues. The trim removed 6 bases at V and 6 bases at J, leaving 1 base unmatched. The germline V gene encodes CDR1 SNHLY and CDR2 FYNNEI. The DNA of the CDR3 is TGTGCCAGCAGGGGACAGTCCGGGGAGCTGTTTTTT. Translation gives CASRGQSGELFF.

This chain connects TRBV5-4 to TRBJ1-1; D might be TRBD1 (5 bases). V lost 3 bases, J lost 3 bases, and 9 bases lay in between. The CDR3 is made up of 13 amino acids. The germline CDR1 and CDR2 sequences are SGHNT and YYREEE (reference sequence). CDR3 amino acids: CASSSGGHTEAFF. CDR3 DNA: TGTGCCAGCAGCTCTGGGGGACACACTGAAGCTTTCTTT.

This chain links TRBV18 with TRBJ2-1; TRBD2 is a possible D gene (6 bases). Trimming pared 4 bases from V and 0 bases from J, leaving 13 bases between. The CDR3 is 16 residues long. Germline V gives CDR1 KGHSH, CDR2 LQKENI. The CDR3 spells CASSHLAGSSYNEQFF. CDR3 bases: TGTGCCAGCTCACACTTGGCGGGGAGCTCCTACAATGAGCAGTTCTTC.

This clonotype appeared a few times. The chain is built from TRBV19 and TRBJ1-6; 7 bases are a match to TRBD1. V lost 10 bases to trimming and J lost 6 bases; unmatched junction nucleotides: 9. The CDR3 has 14 amino acids. The germline CDR1 and CDR2 sequences are LNHDA and SQIVND (reference sequence). CDR3 DNA sequence: TGTGCCACAAACTTAGGGACAGTTAATTCACCCCTCCACTTT. Residues: CATNLGTVNSPLHF.

Many counts were recorded for this clonotype. The chain employs TRBV7-2 and TRBJ2-1; a possible D gene is TRBD2 (6 bases). The CDR3 runs 13 residues. Between the trimmed V and J ends, which lost 1 base and 10 bases, there was a span of 11 bases. Germline values: CDR1 SGHTA, CDR2 FQGNSA. This CDR3 is CASSLGHSGEQFF. CDR3 nucleotide sequence: TGTGCCAGCAGCTTAGGTCATAGCGGAGAGCAGTTCTTC.

This clonotype has a handful of counts. V and J are TRBV27 and TRBJ2-1; D not certain. CDR3 length equals 11 residues. Trimming stripped 6 bases from V and 9 bases from J, with 9 bases between. Germline V lookup: CDR1 MNHEY, CDR2 SMNVEV (reference sequence). The CDR3: CASRAQGEQFF. In nucleotides, the CDR3 is TGTGCCAGCAGGGCGCAAGGTGAGCAGTTCTTC.

This clonotype showed up many times. The rearrangement joins TRBV11-2 to TRBJ1-1; maybe TRBD1 (6 bases). The CDR3 spans 13 residues. Germline V gene data show CDR1 as SGHAT and CDR2 as FQNNGV. V dropped 5 bases and J dropped 9 bases, with 16 bases sitting between them. The CDR3 coding sequence is TGTGCCAGCAGCCTATCCCACAGGGCCAAAGCTTTCTTT. Encoded protein: CASSLSHRAKAFF.

This clonotype was counted ten times or more. The J gene is TRBJ2-3, the V gene TRBV2; D might be TRBD2 (6 bases). From germline, CDR1 is SNHLY and CDR2 FYNNEI. The V gene lost 6 bases and the J gene lost 2 bases, with 15 bases spanning the gap. This CDR3 contains 15 residues. CDR3 sequence (DNA): TGTGCCAGCAGAGGTTCGGGACTTACCACAGATACGCAGTATTTT. This sequence encodes CASRGSGLTTDTQYF.

This clonotype occurred many times. The V call is TRBV7-9, the J call TRBJ1-5; the match to TRBD1 covers 8 bases. This CDR3 is built from 17 residues. Trimming removed 3 bases from V and 5 bases from J; junction bases left unmatched: 12. Germline V CDR1 and CDR2: SEHNR, FQNEAQ (reference sequence). The CDR3 region has the DNA TGTGCCAGCAGCTTTGGGACAGGAACCCCGGGCGATCAGCCCCAGCATTTT. Protein sequence: CASSFGTGTPGDQPQHF.

The rearrangement joins TRBV6-1 to TRBJ1-2; the D is unclear. CDR3 length: 13 amino acids. Trimming removed 6 bases from V and 6 bases from J, with 14 bases in between. In germline, CDR1 is MNHNS, CDR2 SASEGT. DNA for the CDR3: TGTGCCAGCAGGCCCCCGGACGACCATGGCTACACCTTC. This translates into CASRPPDDHGYTF.

There are many counts of this clonotype. The chain is built from TRBV3-1 and TRBJ1-4, with a tentative D call TRBD1 (5 bases). Between the trimmed V and J ends, which lost 1 base and 13 bases, there was a span of 13 bases. In germline, CDR1 is LGHDT, CDR2 YNNKEL (reference sequence). The CDR3 consists of 13 residues. The CDR3 sequence: CASSQGDQGRLFF. DNA of the CDR3: TGTGCCAGCAGCCAAGGAGACCAGGGAAGACTGTTTTTT.

The chain links TRBV11-2 to TRBJ1-1; 7 positions agree with TRBD1. Germline V lookup: CDR1 SGHAT, CDR2 FQNNGV. CDR3 length: 15 amino acids. The ends lost 5 bases at V and 3 bases at J; junction bases unmatched: 9. CDR3 in amino acids: CASSKRQGGDTEAFF. The CDR3 DNA follows: TGTGCCAGCAGCAAGAGACAGGGAGGGGACACTGAAGCTTTCTTT. The whole variable domain, remainder taken from reference TRBV11-2 and TRBJ1-1, is EAGVAQSPRYKIIEKRQSVAFWCNPISGHATLYWYQQILGQGPKLLIQFQNNGVVDDSQLPKDRFSAERLKGVDSTLKIQPAKLEDSAVYLCASSKRQGGDTEAFFGQGTRLTVV.

Ten or more counts support this clonotype. The rearrangement uses TRBV12-3 or TRBV12-4 and TRBJ2-7, with a possible D match to TRBD1 (6 bases). The V end was cut by 7 bases, the J end by 2 bases, with 12 bases between. This CDR3 comprises 13 residues. In DNA, the CDR3 is TGTGCCAGCACCCCGACAGGAACCTACGAGCAGTACTTC. It codes for CASTPTGTYEQYF.

The genes are TRBV18 and TRBJ2-3; D is ambiguous. The V gene lost 3 bases and the J gene lost 4 bases, with 11 bases spanning the gap. The germline V gene has CDR1 KGHSH and CDR2 LQKENI. CDR3 length: 14 residues. The CDR3 spells CASSPNIGSDTQYF. DNA for the CDR3: TGTGCCAGCTCACCCAACATAGGGTCAGATACGCAGTATTTT.

The V gene is TRBV28, the J gene TRBJ2-7; D gene unclear. Germline V gene data show CDR1 as MDHEN and CDR2 as SYDVKM. The CDR3 spans 12 residues. V lost 6 bases and J 5 bases, leaving 11 bases between the germline ends. The CDR3 nucleotides read TGTGCCAGCAGCACAAGGTACCACGAGCAGTACTTC. This gives the protein CASSTRYHEQYF.

The V and J genes are TRBV12-3 or TRBV12-4 and TRBJ2-5; 7 nucleotides agree with TRBD1. V gave up 8 bases and J gave up 4 bases; unmatched junction bases: 16. This CDR3 has 16 amino acids. In nucleotides, the CDR3 is TGTGCCAGCGGGGAAAGGGGGCAGGGTGGTATAGAGACCCAGTACTTC. As protein: CASGERGQGGIETQYF.

This clonotype came up many times. The CDR3 bases are TGCAGCGTTGGGCAGGGACCGAACACTGAAGCTTTCTTT. Amino acids: CSVGQGPNTEAFF. V usage is TRBV29-1 and J usage is TRBJ1-1; D might be TRBD1 (5 bases). The germline V gene has CDR1 SQVTM and CDR2 ANQGSEA. The CDR3 contains 13 residues. Trimming removed 4 bases from V and 1 base from J, with 10 bases in between.

This clonotype has more than one count but fewer than ten. This CDR3 reads CSVGDYIIREQYF. The CDR3 DNA sequence: TGCAGCGTTGGGGACTACATTATCCGGGAGCAGTACTTC. The chain joins TRBV29-1 to TRBJ2-7; 7 positions match TRBD2. Unmatched junction bases numbered 10, after V lost 4 bases and J lost 7 bases. The length of the CDR3 is 13 residues. Germline values: CDR1 SQVTM, CDR2 ANQGSEA.

The V and J genes are TRBV11-3 and TRBJ2-5; 8 nucleotides align to TRBD1. The V gene end was trimmed by 4 bases and the J gene end by 1 base; junction bases not matched to a gene: 8. CDR3 length: 16 residues. Germline CDR1 and CDR2: SGHNT and YENEEA. The CDR3, as DNA: TGTGCCAGCAGCTACCACAGGGGGGATCTCCAAGAGACCCAGTACTTC. Its translation is CASSYHRGDLQETQYF.

This clonotype was counted ten times or more. The chain uses TRBV27 and TRBJ1-2; tentatively, D is TRBD1 (6 bases). V was cut by 5 bases and J by 7 bases, with 11 bases left in between. CDR1 and CDR2 from the germline V gene are MNHEY and SMNVEV (reference sequence). The CDR3 sequence is 12 residues long. The CDR3 is CASSKQGLGYTF. The CDR3 DNA sequence: TGTGCCAGCAGTAAACAGGGTCTTGGCTACACCTTC.

The V gene is TRBV18, the J gene TRBJ2-1; D possibly corresponds to TRBD2 (5 bases). CDR1 is KGHSH and CDR2 is LQKENI in the germline V gene. Trimming cost V 2 bases and J 6 bases, with 8 bases left between them. The CDR3 length is 13 residues. The CDR3 is CASSPGGLNEQFF. DNA for the CDR3: TGTGCCAGCTCACCAGGAGGACTCAATGAGCAGTTCTTC.

This clonotype showed up many times. V is TRBV2 and J is TRBJ2-7; D might be TRBD1 or TRBD2, each matching 5 bases. Trimming removed 3 bases from V and 4 bases from J, with 10 bases in between. The CDR3 is made up of 13 amino acids. CDR1 and CDR2 from the germline V gene are SNHLY and FYNNEI. CDR3: CASSEGDGYEQYF. CDR3 DNA sequence: TGTGCCAGCAGTGAGGGGGACGGGTACGAGCAGTACTTC.

This clonotype occurred many times. This chain connects TRBV4-1 to TRBJ1-1; 8 bases map to TRBD1. Looked up from germline, CDR1 is MGHRA and CDR2 is YSYEKL. V trimming: 5 bases; J trimming: 7 bases; junction bases outside the gene matches: 9. CDR3 length: 14 amino acids. CDR3 DNA: TGCGCCAGCAGCTTCCAGACAGGGGCGGATGAAGCTTTCTTT. Translating gives CASSFQTGADEAFF.

The V and J genes are TRBV27 and TRBJ2-7; D is ambiguous. This CDR3 comprises 13 residues. CDR1 MNHEY and CDR2 SMNVEV come from the germline V gene (reference sequence). Trimming stripped 6 bases from V and 4 bases from J, with 13 bases between. CDR3 amino acids: CASSSITHYEQYF. DNA for the CDR3: TGTGCCAGCAGCTCGATTACGCATTACGAGCAGTACTTC.

About this clonotype: A far bigger clonotype differs at one base, so this is likely a read error. The chain recombines TRBV2 with TRBJ2-1; tentatively, D is TRBD1 or TRBD2 (5 bases each). Trimming stripped 7 bases from V and 10 bases from J, with 17 bases between. This CDR3 has 13 amino acids. Germline V CDR1 and CDR2: SNHLY, FYNNEI. The CDR3 region has the DNA TGTGCCAGCATTGAGGGCTGGGGGAACGAGCAGTTCTTC. Its translation: CASIEGWGNEQFF. The full variable domain, its missing parts supplied by reference TRBV2 and TRBJ2-1, is EPEVTQTPSHQVTQMGQEVILRCVPISNHLYFYWYRQILGQKVEFLVSFYNNEISEKSEIFDDQFSVERPDGSNFTLKIRSTKLEDSAMYFCASIEGWGNEQFFGPGTRLTVL.

The chain couples TRBV7-2 to TRBJ2-1, with a tentative D call TRBD2 (5 bases). V gave up 5 bases and J gave up 7 bases, with 15 bases separating them. CDR3 length: 14 amino acids. Germline CDR1 is SGHTA and CDR2 is FQGNSA. The CDR3 is CASSGGWAINEQFF. The CDR3 DNA reads TGTGCCAGCAGCGGAGGTTGGGCTATAAATGAGCAGTTCTTC.

This clonotype was detected many times. J is TRBJ2-1 and V is TRBV28; 9 nucleotides agree with TRBD2. The CDR3 consists of 14 residues. Germline V gene sequence: CDR1 MDHEN, CDR2 SYDVKM. The V and J ends lost 6 bases and 15 bases, in that order; junction bases with no gene match: 15. The CDR3 spells CASRLGSSGSLRFF. The CDR3 nucleotides are TGTGCCAGCAGGTTGGGGAGTAGCGGGAGTTTACGGTTCTTC.

This clonotype was counted ten times or more. CDR3 sequence: CSAKRVGVGPEAFF. CDR3 DNA sequence: TGCAGTGCTAAGAGAGTGGGGGTGGGGCCTGAAGCTTTCTTT. The genes are TRBV20-1 and TRBJ1-1; weak D call: TRBD1 (5 bases). V was clipped by 4 bases and J by 6 bases, with 18 bases between them. The CDR3 loop spans 14 amino acids. The germline V gene has CDR1 DFQATT and CDR2 SNEGSKA (reference sequence).

The sample holds many counts of this clonotype. V gene TRBV24-1 combines with J gene TRBJ2-3, with D unresolved. V was shortened by 7 bases and J by 3 bases, with 10 bases between the two germline ends. The length of the CDR3 is 13 residues. The V gene's germline CDR1 is KGHDR and CDR2 SFDVKD. The CDR3 bases are TGTGCCACCAGCAAGGAACTTACAGATACGCAGTATTTT. This gives the protein CATSKELTDTQYF.

This clonotype was counted ten times or more. The V gene is TRBV28, the J gene TRBJ2-5; D might be TRBD2 (5 bases). This CDR3 spans 12 amino acids. CDR1 is MDHEN and CDR2 is SYDVKM in the germline V gene. Trimming pared 5 bases from V and 7 bases from J, leaving 11 bases between. The CDR3 DNA reads as TGTGCCAGCAGTCCCCCGGGGAGGACCCAGTACTTC. This encodes CASSPPGRTQYF.